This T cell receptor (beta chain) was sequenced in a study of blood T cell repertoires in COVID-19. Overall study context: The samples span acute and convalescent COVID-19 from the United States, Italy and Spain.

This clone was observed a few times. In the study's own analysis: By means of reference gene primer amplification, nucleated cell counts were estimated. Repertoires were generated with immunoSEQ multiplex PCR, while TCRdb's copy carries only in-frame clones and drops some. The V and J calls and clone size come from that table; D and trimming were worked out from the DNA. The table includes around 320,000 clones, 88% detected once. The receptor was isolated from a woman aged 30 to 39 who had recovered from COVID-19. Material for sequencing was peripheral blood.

The CDR3: CASSVAEGWNEQFF. Written as DNA, the CDR3 is TGTGCCAGCAGCGTAGCTGAGGGTTGGAATGAGCAGTTCTTC. The chain recombines TRBV9 with TRBJ2-1; D is possibly TRBD2 (5 bases). The CDR3 extends over 14 amino acids. CDR1 is SGDLS, CDR2 YYNGEE, per germline. With 0 bases removed from V and 7 bases from J, the gap between germline ends came to 11 bases.